Below are 2 T cell receptor beta chains sequenced from a single sample in a study of T cells after posttransplantation cyclophosphamide (dated by TCRdb to 2016 to 2017). Library preparation employed the immunoSEQ multiplex PCR assay. TCRdb's version of the immuneACCESS table is confined to in-frame rearrangements and falls short of the full clone set. An unresolved V gene accounts for under half of the shortfall where checked; the remainder is of unknown origin. For this sample, 40,000 to 60,000 clones are listed, none of them singletons. The ten largest clones take up about 2.2% of the sample. Sequenced sample: PBMCs. These receptors were taken from a man aged 35 to 55 in good health, CMV-negative, and a related stem cell transplant donor.

This clone was observed many times. V is TRBV7-2 and J is TRBJ1-5; D might be TRBD1 (6 bases). V dropped 0 bases and J dropped 5 bases, with 8 bases sitting between them. The CDR3 sequence is 14 residues long. The germline CDR1 and CDR2 sequences are SGHTA and FQGNSA. The chain's CDR3 is CASSLASGDQPQHF. CDR3 DNA: TGTGCCAGCAGCTTAGCGTCAGGGGATCAGCCCCAGCATTTT. Based on the CDR3 plus reference TRBV7-2 and TRBJ1-5, the full variable domain is GAGVSQSPSNKVTEKGKDVELRCDPISGHTALYWYRQSLGQGLEFLIYFQGNSAPDKSGLPSDRFSAERTGGSVSTLTIQRTQQEDSAVYLCASSLASGDQPQHFGDGTRLSIL.

The sample holds many counts of this clone. V is TRBV28 and J is TRBJ2-1; 8 positions match TRBD1. Germline V gives CDR1 MDHEN, CDR2 SYDVKM. This CDR3 comprises 15 residues. Trimming at V came to 3 bases and at J to 8 bases, leaving 9 bases not matched to a gene. The DNA for the CDR3 is TGTGCCAGCAGTTTCTCCCAGGGGGCGACGGATGAGCAGTTCTTC. Translated, it gives CASSFSQGATDEQFF.